This record covers a single T cell receptor (beta chain). What it binds is unknown. A sample-barcoded 5' primer and a J-beta primer mix were used in a second PCR of about 7 to 12 cycles. TCRdb itself ran the 5' RACE reads through MiXCR, one entry per CDR3 protein. The table lists around 650,000 distinct CDR3 sequences, approximately 40% of them singletons, with 25% to 35% in the top ten. The sample comes from a study of blood T cells in healthy people across ages. Regarding the study as a whole: Unknown CMV status may confound age-related changes in expanded clones.

The CDR3 is 15 residues long. The germline V and J ends were trimmed by 3 bases and 2 bases, with 12 bases remaining between them. The chain couples TRBV12-3 or TRBV12-4 to TRBJ2-3; possible D gene TRBD1, 5 bases. This receptor was identified in an older man in good health. Sequences were obtained from blood. The CDR3 spells CASSFRRAYTDTQYF. The CDR3, as DNA: TGTGCCAGCAGTTTCCGCAGGGCCTACACAGATACGCAGTATTTT.